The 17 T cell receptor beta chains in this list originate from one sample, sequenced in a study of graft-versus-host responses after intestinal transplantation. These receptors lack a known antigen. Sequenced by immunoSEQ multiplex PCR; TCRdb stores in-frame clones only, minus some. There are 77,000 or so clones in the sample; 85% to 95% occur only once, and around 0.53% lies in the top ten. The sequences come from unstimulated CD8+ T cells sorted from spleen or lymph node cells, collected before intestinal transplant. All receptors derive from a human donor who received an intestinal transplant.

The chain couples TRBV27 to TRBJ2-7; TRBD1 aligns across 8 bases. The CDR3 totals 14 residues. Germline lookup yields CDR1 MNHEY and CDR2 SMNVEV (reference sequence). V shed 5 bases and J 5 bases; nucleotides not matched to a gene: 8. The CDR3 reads CASSRLDRAHEQYF. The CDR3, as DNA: TGTGCCAGCAGTCGGCTGGACAGGGCGCACGAGCAGTACTTC.

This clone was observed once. The CDR3 region has the DNA TGCGCCAGCAGTGAGTCGTACGGGTTGGTCACAGATACGCAGTATTTT. Protein product: CASSESYGLVTDTQYF. The chain carries TRBV10-1 and TRBJ2-3; no reliable D call. V lost 0 bases and J 2 bases, leaving 12 bases between the germline ends. The CDR3 is 16 residues long. Germline loops: CDR1 WNHNN, CDR2 SYGVQD (reference sequence).

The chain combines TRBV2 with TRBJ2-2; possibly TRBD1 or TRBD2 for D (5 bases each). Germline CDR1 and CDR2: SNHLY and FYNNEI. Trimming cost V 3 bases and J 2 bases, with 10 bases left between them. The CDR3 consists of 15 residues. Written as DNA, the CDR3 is TGTGCCAGCAGTGATGGGACGGTTAACACCGGGGAGCTGTTTTTT. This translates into CASSDGTVNTGELFF.

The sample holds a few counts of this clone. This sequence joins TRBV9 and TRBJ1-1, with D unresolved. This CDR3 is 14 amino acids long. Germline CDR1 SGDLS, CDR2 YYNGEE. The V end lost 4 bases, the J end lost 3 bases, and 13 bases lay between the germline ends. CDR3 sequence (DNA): TGTGCCAGCAGCCGGCCGGGAAGTTACACTGAAGCTTTCTTT. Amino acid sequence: CASSRPGSYTEAFF.

The CDR3 loop is CASSFSSGSTWETQYF. CDR3 DNA sequence: TGTGCCAGCAGCTTCTCTAGCGGGAGTACGTGGGAGACCCAGTACTTC. The rearrangement links TRBV9 to TRBJ2-5; 10 bases fit TRBD2. Germline V lookup: CDR1 SGDLS, CDR2 YYNGEE. After removal of 4 bases from V and 5 bases from J, the junction contained 11 bases not matched to a gene. CDR3 length: 16 residues.

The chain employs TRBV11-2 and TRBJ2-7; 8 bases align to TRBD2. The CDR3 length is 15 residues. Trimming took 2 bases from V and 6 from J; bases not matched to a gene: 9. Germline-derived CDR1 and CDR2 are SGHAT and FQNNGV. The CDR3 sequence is CASSLYSEREFEQYF. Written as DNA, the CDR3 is TGTGCCAGCAGCTTATATTCTGAGCGGGAGTTCGAGCAGTACTTC.

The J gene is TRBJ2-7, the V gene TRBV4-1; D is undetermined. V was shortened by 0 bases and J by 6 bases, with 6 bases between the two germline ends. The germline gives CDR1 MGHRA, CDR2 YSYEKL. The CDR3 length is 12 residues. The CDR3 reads CASSQDTPEQYF. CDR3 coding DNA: TGCGCCAGCAGCCAAGATACACCCGAGCAGTACTTC.

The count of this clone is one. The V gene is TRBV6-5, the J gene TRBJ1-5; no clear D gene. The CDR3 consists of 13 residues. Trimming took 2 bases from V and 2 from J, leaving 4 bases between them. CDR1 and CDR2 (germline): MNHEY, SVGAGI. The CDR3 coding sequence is TGTGCCAGCAGTTACAGGGGCAATCAGCCCCAGCATTTT. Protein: CASSYRGNQPQHF.

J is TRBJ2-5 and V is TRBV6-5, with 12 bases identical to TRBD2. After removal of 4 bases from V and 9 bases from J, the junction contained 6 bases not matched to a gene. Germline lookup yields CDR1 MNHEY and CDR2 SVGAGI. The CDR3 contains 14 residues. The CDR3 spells CASSWTSGVLAQYF. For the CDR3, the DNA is TGTGCCAGCAGTTGGACTAGCGGGGTGCTGGCCCAGTACTTC.

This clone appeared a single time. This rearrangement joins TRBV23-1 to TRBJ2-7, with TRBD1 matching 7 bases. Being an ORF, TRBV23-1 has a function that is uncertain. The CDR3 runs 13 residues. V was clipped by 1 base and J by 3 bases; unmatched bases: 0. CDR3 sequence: CASSQWDSYEQYF. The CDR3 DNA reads TGCGCCAGCAGTCAATGGGACAGCTACGAGCAGTACTTC.

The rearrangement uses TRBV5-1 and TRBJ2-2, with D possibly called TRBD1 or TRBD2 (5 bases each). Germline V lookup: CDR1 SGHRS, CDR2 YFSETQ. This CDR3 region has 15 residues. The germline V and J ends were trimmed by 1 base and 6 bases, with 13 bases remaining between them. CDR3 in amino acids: CASSLPGTLSGELFF. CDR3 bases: TGCGCCAGCAGCTTGCCAGGGACCCTTTCCGGGGAGCTGTTTTTT.

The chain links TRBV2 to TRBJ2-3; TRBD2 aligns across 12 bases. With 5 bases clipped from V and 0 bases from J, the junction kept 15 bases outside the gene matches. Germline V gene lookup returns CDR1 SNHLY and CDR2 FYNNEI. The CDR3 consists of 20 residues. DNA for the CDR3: TGTGCCAGCAGTTCCCTGACTAGCGGGAGCTGGTACACTAGCACAGATACGCAGTATTTT. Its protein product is CASSSLTSGSWYTSTDTQYF.

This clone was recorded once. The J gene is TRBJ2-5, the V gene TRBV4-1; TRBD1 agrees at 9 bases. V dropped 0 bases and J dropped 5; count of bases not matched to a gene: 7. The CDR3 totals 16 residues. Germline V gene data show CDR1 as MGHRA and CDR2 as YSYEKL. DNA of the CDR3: TGCGCCAGCAGCCAAGAAGGGACAGGGAATAGGGAGACCCAGTACTTC. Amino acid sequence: CASSQEGTGNRETQYF.

The CDR3 coding sequence is TGCGCCAGCAGCTCTTATCACAATGAGCAGTTCTTC. It translates to CASSSYHNEQFF. This rearrangement joins TRBV5-1 to TRBJ2-1; D ambiguous. V shed 3 bases and J shed 5 bases, with 6 bases lying between them. CDR3 length: 12 amino acids. Germline V CDR1 and CDR2: SGHRS, YFSETQ.

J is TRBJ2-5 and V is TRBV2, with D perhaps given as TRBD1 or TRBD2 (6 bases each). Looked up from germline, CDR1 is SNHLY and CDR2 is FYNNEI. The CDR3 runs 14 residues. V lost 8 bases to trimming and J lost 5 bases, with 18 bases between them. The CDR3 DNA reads TGTGCCAGCGACGGGGGAGTGGGGGCTGAGACCCAGTACTTC. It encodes CASDGGVGAETQYF. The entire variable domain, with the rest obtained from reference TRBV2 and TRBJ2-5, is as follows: EPEVTQTPSHQVTQMGQEVILRCVPISNHLYFYWYRQILGQKVEFLVSFYNNEISEKSEIFDDQFSVERPDGSNFTLKIRSTKLEDSAMYFCASDGGVGAETQYFGPGTRLLVL.

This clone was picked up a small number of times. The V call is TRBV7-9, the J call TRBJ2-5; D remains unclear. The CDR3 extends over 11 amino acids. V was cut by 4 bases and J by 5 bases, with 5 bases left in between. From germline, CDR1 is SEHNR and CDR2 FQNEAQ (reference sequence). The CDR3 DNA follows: TGTGCCAGCAGCTCCATGGAGACCCAGTACTTC. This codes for CASSSMETQYF.

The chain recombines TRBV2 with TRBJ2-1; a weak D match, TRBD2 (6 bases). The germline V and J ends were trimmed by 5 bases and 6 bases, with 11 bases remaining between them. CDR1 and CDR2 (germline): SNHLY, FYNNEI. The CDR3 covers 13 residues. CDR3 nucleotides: TGTGCCAGCAGTTATAGCGGTAGCAATGAGCAGTTCTTC. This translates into CASSYSGSNEQFF.